This TCR beta chain stems from a study of T-cell memory formation after mild COVID-19. The CDR3 loop spans 14 amino acids. Trimming stripped 3 bases from V and 5 bases from J, with 11 bases between. This clonotype is medium-sized in the sample. Libraries for TCRalpha and TCRbeta carried sample barcodes and unique molecular identifiers via 5'RACE. Each CDR3 protein is one row after TCRdb ran MiXCR on the 5' RACE reads. The sample records thousands of distinct CDR3 sequences, roughly 16% being singletons. The TCR originated in an adult who had mild COVID-19 (a few samples of this study predate the infection). Cell type and time point are not known. The sequencing sample was made of PBMCs or a T cell subset sorted from them (not recorded which). The rearrangement joins TRBV12-3 or TRBV12-4 to TRBJ1-5; D unresolved. The CDR3 sequence: CASSFGHGDQPQHF. CDR3 DNA sequence: TGTGCCAGCAGTTTCGGGCACGGCGATCAGCCCCAGCATTTT.